What follows are 30 T cell receptor beta chains derived from one specimen sequenced in a study of shared clonotypes between healthy human individuals. Generated by immunoSEQ multiplex PCR, the TCRdb table keeps only in-frame clones and is missing some. The table has 2,500,000 or so clones, around 93% seen once; the top ten hold approximately 0.41%. The sequencing input was naive CD4+ T cells from PBMCs. Sample subset: CD45RA+ positively selected. These receptors were taken from a man aged 18 to 29 in good health. Some clones in this sample may be carry-over from other donors' samples.

This chain uses TRBV19 with TRBJ2-5, with 8 bases identical to TRBD2. The CDR3 runs to 14 residues. Germline assignment: CDR1 LNHDA and CDR2 SQIVND (reference sequence). With 0 bases clipped from V and 6 bases from J, the junction kept 3 bases outside the gene matches. DNA of the CDR3: TGTGCCAGTAGTATAGAGCGGGGGGCCAAGACCCAGTACTTC. Translating it yields CASSIERGAKTQYF.

The chain recombines TRBV5-1 with TRBJ2-1; the D is unclear. There are 13 residues in the CDR3. Germline V gene sequence: CDR1 SGHRS, CDR2 YFSETQ. The germline V and J ends were trimmed by 4 bases and 2 bases, with 7 bases remaining between them. The CDR3 DNA reads as TGCGCCAGCAGCCCCCCGACCTACAATGAGCAGTTCTTC. Amino acids: CASSPPTYNEQFF.

The CDR3 DNA follows: TGCGCCAGCAGTGATTTCACAGCGGGAGGCACTGAAGCTTTCTTT. It codes for CASSDFTAGGTEAFF. The chain is built from TRBV10-1 and TRBJ1-1; D unresolved. Germline values: CDR1 WNHNN, CDR2 SYGVQD (reference sequence). This CDR3 spans 15 amino acids. The germline V and J ends were trimmed by 3 bases and 4 bases, with 15 bases remaining between them.

About this clone itself: Other DNA sequences in the sample encode the same CDR3. This chain uses TRBV9 with TRBJ1-3; D is ambiguous. CDR3 length: 13 amino acids. Trimming removed 3 bases from V and 1 base from J, with 5 bases in between. Germline CDR1 is SGDLS and CDR2 is YYNGEE. CDR3: CASSAGSGNTIYF. The CDR3 DNA is TGTGCCAGCAGCGCGGGATCTGGAAACACCATATATTTT.

In nucleotides, the CDR3 is TGTGCCAGTAGTTGGGGACAATTATACAATGAGCAGTTCTTC. Amino acid sequence: CASSWGQLYNEQFF. The V call is TRBV19, the J call TRBJ2-1, with D tentatively TRBD1 (6 bases). V lost 5 bases to trimming and J lost 4 bases, with 12 bases between them. Germline-derived CDR1 and CDR2 are LNHDA and SQIVND (reference sequence). The CDR3 contains 14 residues.

This chain links TRBV25-1 with TRBJ2-5, with a tentative D call TRBD2 (5 bases). The V gene lost 10 bases and the J gene lost 4 bases, with 16 bases spanning the gap. The CDR3 has 13 amino acids. CDR1 and CDR2 from the germline V gene are MGHDK and SYGVNS. CDR3 in amino acids: CATGFRGLETQYF. The DNA of the CDR3 is TGTGCCACTGGCTTTCGGGGTCTAGAGACCCAGTACTTC.

This clone is a singleton in its sample. This chain connects TRBV29-1 to TRBJ2-7; D is unclear. The length of the CDR3 is 13 residues. The germline V gene encodes CDR1 SQVTM and CDR2 ANQGSEA. With 5 bases removed from V and 4 bases from J, the gap between germline ends came to 15 bases. CDR3 nucleotide sequence: TGCAGCGTTAAAACAGTTCTAACATACGAGCAGTACTTC. Translation gives CSVKTVLTYEQYF.

The chain is built from TRBV9 and TRBJ1-2; no definite D call. The germline V and J ends were trimmed by 4 bases and 0 bases, with 10 bases remaining between them. The germline gives CDR1 SGDLS, CDR2 YYNGEE. The CDR3 length is 14 residues. CDR3 sequence reads: CASSTGSPNYGYTF. The DNA for the CDR3 is TGTGCCAGCAGCACGGGATCGCCTAACTATGGCTACACCTTC.

The chain has TRBV10-3 and TRBJ2-7; D might be TRBD1 (6 bases). Germline lookup yields CDR1 ENHRY and CDR2 SYGVKD. V lost 0 bases, J lost 2 bases, and 11 bases lay in between. The CDR3 runs 15 residues. DNA for the CDR3: TGTGCCATCAGTGAGTCCTACAGGGCGCCCTACGAGCAGTACTTC. Encoded protein: CAISESYRAPYEQYF.

V gene TRBV6-1 combines with J gene TRBJ2-1; 11 bases agree with TRBD2. Trimming removed 1 base from V and 3 bases from J; junction bases left unmatched: 2. The CDR3 is 16 amino acids. From germline, CDR1 is MNHNS and CDR2 SASEGT. The CDR3 nucleotides are TGTGCCAGCAGTGAAGGACTAGCGGGGTACTACAATGAGCAGTTCTTC. It translates to CASSEGLAGYYNEQFF.

CDR3 sequence reads: CASSLVLAGGLTGELFF. In DNA, the CDR3 is TGTGCCAGCAGCTTGGTCCTAGCGGGAGGGCTTACCGGGGAGCTGTTTTTT. This rearrangement joins TRBV5-6 to TRBJ2-2; 12 bases match TRBD2. Trimming at V came to 0 bases and at J to 5 bases, leaving 5 bases not matched to a gene. Per germline, CDR1 SGHDT and CDR2 YYEEEE. The CDR3 contains 17 residues.

V usage is TRBV29-1 and J usage is TRBJ2-1, with 7 bases aligning to TRBD2. V was clipped by 5 bases and J by 2 bases; unmatched bases: 6. The CDR3 is made up of 14 amino acids. CDR1 is SQVTM, CDR2 ANQGSEA, per germline. CDR3 amino acids: CSVSKRDPYNEQFF. The CDR3 DNA reads TGCAGCGTTTCGAAGCGGGACCCCTACAATGAGCAGTTCTTC.

As for this clone: Other DNA sequences in the sample encode the same CDR3. The CDR3, as DNA: TGCGCCAGCAGCTTGGGAGTCGCTAACACCGGGGAGCTGTTTTTT. Translating it yields CASSLGVANTGELFF. The chain carries TRBV5-1 and TRBJ2-2; D is ambiguous. V lost 0 bases, J lost 2 bases, and 8 bases lay in between. This CDR3 is 15 amino acids long. Germline CDR1 SGHRS, CDR2 YFSETQ.

J is TRBJ2-7 and V is TRBV28; D possibly uses TRBD1 or TRBD2 (5 bases each). The germline gives CDR1 MDHEN, CDR2 SYDVKM. CDR3 length: 14 residues. Trimming stripped 5 bases from V and 2 bases from J, with 13 bases between. In DNA form, the CDR3 reads TGTGCCAGCAGTCTAAGCCCGGGACCCTACGAGCAGTACTTC. Its protein product is CASSLSPGPYEQYF.

The V gene is TRBV6-5, the J gene TRBJ1-1; D is perhaps TRBD1 (5 bases). The V and J ends lost 7 bases and 11 bases respectively, with 14 bases between them. The CDR3 has 11 residues. Germline V gene sequence: CDR1 MNHEY, CDR2 SVGAGI. The CDR3 region has the DNA TGTGCCAGCACCGCGGGGGGGTTTGCTTTCTTT. It translates to CASTAGGFAFF.

This CDR3 reads CASRGSGRLGNTIYF. The CDR3 DNA is TGTGCCAGCAGGGGGTCGGGCAGACTAGGAAACACCATATATTTT. This rearrangement joins TRBV6-6 to TRBJ1-3; D unclear. The CDR3 is 15 amino acids. Trimming took off 6 bases at V and 4 bases at J, with 16 bases between the two ends. Looked up from germline, CDR1 is MNHNY and CDR2 is SVGAGI (reference sequence).

The genes are TRBV13 and TRBJ2-2; 10 nucleotides agree with TRBD1. The CDR3 contains 15 residues. The V gene end was trimmed by 5 bases and the J gene end by 5 bases; junction bases not matched to a gene: 5. CDR1 and CDR2 from the germline V gene are PRHDT and FYEKMQ (reference sequence). The CDR3 DNA follows: TGTGCCAGCAGCCGACAGGGGGCAGGGACCGGGGAGCTGTTTTTT. This gives the protein CASSRQGAGTGELFF.

The V and J genes are TRBV5-4 and TRBJ2-5; tentative D call: TRBD2 (5 bases). CDR1 SGHNT and CDR2 YYREEE come from the germline V gene (reference sequence). The CDR3 totals 16 residues. The V and J ends lost 0 bases and 2 bases respectively, with 14 bases between them. CDR3 residues: CASSLEGAAVQETQYF. In DNA form, the CDR3 reads TGTGCCAGCAGCTTGGAAGGAGCGGCGGTACAAGAGACCCAGTACTTC.

The chain combines TRBV27 with TRBJ2-7, with 9 bases fitting TRBD2. J lost 3 bases, V lost 6 bases, and 12 bases had no gene match. Germline CDR1 MNHEY, CDR2 SMNVEV (reference sequence). CDR3 length: 16 amino acids. Here the CDR3 reads CASSLAGRRTYYEQYF. CDR3 nucleotide sequence: TGTGCCAGCAGCCTAGCGGGAAGGAGGACGTACTACGAGCAGTACTTC.

The gene calls are TRBV2 and TRBJ1-3; TRBD1 might be the D (6 bases). The CDR3 length is 16 residues. V was cut by 6 bases and J by 0 bases, with 15 bases left in between. The V gene's germline CDR1 is SNHLY and CDR2 FYNNEI. The CDR3 region is CASRDSPVDSGNTIYF. For the CDR3, the DNA is TGTGCCAGCAGGGACAGCCCTGTTGACTCTGGAAACACCATATATTTT.

The chain combines TRBV29-1 with TRBJ2-1; TRBD2 matches at 7 bases. This CDR3 is built from 14 residues. V shed 7 bases, J shed 0 bases, and the junction held 6 bases outside the gene matches. Looked up from germline, CDR1 is SQVTM and CDR2 is ANQGSEA. CDR3 residues: CSASRGDSYNEQFF. The DNA of the CDR3 is TGCAGCGCCAGTCGGGGGGACTCCTACAATGAGCAGTTCTTC.

This chain connects TRBV5-6 to TRBJ1-4; D remains unclear. Germline V gene data show CDR1 as SGHDT and CDR2 as YYEEEE. V gave up 0 bases and J gave up 4 bases, with 10 bases separating them. This CDR3 spans 15 amino acids. As DNA, the CDR3 is TGTGCCAGCAGCTTGGCCTATGGGGTTAATGAAAAACTGTTTTTT. It yields the protein CASSLAYGVNEKLFF.

The V call is TRBV5-4, the J call TRBJ2-3; D remains unclear. The CDR3 length is 16 residues. Germline V gives CDR1 SGHNT, CDR2 YYREEE (reference sequence). V lost 2 bases and J 1 base, leaving 14 bases between the germline ends. CDR3 coding DNA: TGTGCCAGCAGCTTATCCTCGGCGACCCGCACAGATACGCAGTATTTT. Translated: CASSLSSATRTDTQYF.

This chain joins TRBV5-1 and TRBJ2-1; D perhaps matches TRBD2 (5 bases). Germline V gene sequence: CDR1 SGHRS, CDR2 YFSETQ. The length of the CDR3 is 13 residues. Trimming took off 1 base at V and 6 bases at J, with 8 bases between the two ends. As DNA, the CDR3 is TGCGCCAGCAGCTTGCCAGAGGGCAATGAGCAGTTCTTC. It is translated as CASSLPEGNEQFF. Combining the CDR3 with reference TRBV5-1 and TRBJ2-1 gives the whole variable domain KAGVTQTPRYLIKTRGQQVTLSCSPISGHRSVSWYQQTPGQGLQFLFEYFSETQRNKGNFPGRFSGRQFSNSRSEMNVSTLELGDSALYLCASSLPEGNEQFFGPGTRLTVL.

With regard to this clone: Within the sample, other DNA sequences also encode this same CDR3. The rearrangement joins TRBV7-9 to TRBJ2-7; 9 bases align to TRBD1. The CDR3 sequence is 14 residues long. Germline-derived CDR1 and CDR2 are SEHNR and FQNEAQ (reference sequence). V trimming: 4 bases; J trimming: 1 base; junction bases outside the gene matches: 2. The CDR3 DNA reads TGTGCCAGCAGCTCGGACAGGGGTTCCTACGAGCAGTACTTC. Residues: CASSSDRGSYEQYF.

This clone has only one observation. The J gene is TRBJ1-4, the V gene TRBV4-3; perhaps TRBD1 as D (6 bases). This CDR3 contains 19 residues. V shed 4 bases and J shed 0 bases, with 21 bases lying between them. Germline V CDR1 and CDR2: LGHNA, YSLEER. The CDR3 here is CASSPGGRSKIATNEKLFF. The CDR3 DNA reads TGCGCCAGCAGCCCTGGGGGCAGGAGTAAAATTGCAACTAATGAAAAACTGTTTTTT.

This chain joins TRBV7-2 and TRBJ2-5; perhaps TRBD1 as D (6 bases). Trimming removed 1 base at V and 5 bases at J, with 17 bases between. Per the germline V gene, CDR1 is SGHTA and CDR2 is FQGNSA. The CDR3 covers 16 residues. The CDR3 is CASSLVASGDLETQYF. The CDR3 nucleotides read TGTGCCAGCAGCTTAGTGGCATCAGGGGACCTGGAGACCCAGTACTTC.

The chain uses TRBV5-5 and TRBJ1-2; D unresolved. V lost 4 bases to trimming and J lost 2 bases, with 12 bases between them. The germline V gene has CDR1 SGHKS and CDR2 YYEKEE (reference sequence). The CDR3 runs to 14 residues. CDR3: CASSLQGSNYGYTF. The CDR3 region has the DNA TGTGCCAGCAGCCTACAAGGGTCCAACTATGGCTACACCTTC. Filled out from reference TRBV5-5 and TRBJ1-2, the complete variable domain reads DAGVTQSPTHLIKTRGQQVTLRCSPISGHKSVSWYQQVLGQGPQFIFQYYEKEERGRGNFPDRFSARQFPNYSSELNVNALLLGDSALYLCASSLQGSNYGYTFGSGTRLTVV.

A single count supports this clone. V usage is TRBV11-2 and J usage is TRBJ2-7; no reliable D call. Trimming shortened V by 1 base and J by 5 bases, and 6 bases separated the two germline ends. CDR1 SGHAT and CDR2 FQNNGV come from the germline V gene. The CDR3 is made up of 12 amino acids. CDR3 loop: CASSLALDEQYF. In nucleotides, the CDR3 is TGTGCCAGCAGCTTAGCGCTAGACGAGCAGTACTTC.

As for this clone: Different DNA sequences within this sample yield the same CDR3. This chain uses TRBV5-1 with TRBJ1-1; D unclear. V lost 3 bases and J lost 1, with 7 bases in between. Germline V CDR1 and CDR2: SGHRS, YFSETQ. The CDR3 has 13 residues. The CDR3 sequence: CASSSGSNTEAFF. The CDR3 bases are TGCGCCAGCAGCTCGGGGTCGAACACTGAAGCTTTCTTT.